The 26 T cell receptor beta chains reported below all come from one sample, sequenced in a study of cytomegalovirus exposure and HLA in healthy donors. In the PCR, 60 Vbeta and 13 Jbeta primers were used. The method was immunoSEQ multiplex PCR; TCRdb's version includes in-frame clones alone and lacks a portion of them. Of 90,000 to 140,000 clones in the sample, roughly four fifths are singletons; the top ten hold 1% to 1.5%. Sequencing was performed on PBMCs. Receptors were obtained from a man aged 35 to 55 in good health and CMV-seronegative.

The gene calls are TRBV28 and TRBJ2-5; TRBD1 might be the D (6 bases). The V gene lost 6 bases and the J gene lost 3 bases, with 14 bases spanning the gap. Germline CDR1 is MDHEN and CDR2 is SYDVKM. The CDR3 is 14 residues long. The CDR3 sequence: CASSAGGSEETQYF. The CDR3 DNA follows: TGTGCCAGCAGCGCTGGGGGCAGCGAAGAGACCCAGTACTTC. Variable domain in full (rest from reference TRBV28 and TRBJ2-5): DVKVTQSSRYLVKRTGEKVFLECVQDMDHENMFWYRQDPGLGLRLIYFSYDVKMKEKGDIPEGYSVSREKKERFSLILESASTNQTSMYLCASSAGGSEETQYFGPGTRLLVL.

This chain joins TRBV4-1 and TRBJ2-1; 14 nucleotides match TRBD2. The CDR3 has 18 amino acids. Germline V lookup: CDR1 MGHRA, CDR2 YSYEKL. Trimming at V came to 1 base and at J to 4 bases, leaving 6 bases not matched to a gene. The CDR3: CASSQVPGLAGAYNEQFF. DNA for the CDR3: TGCGCCAGCAGCCAAGTCCCGGGACTAGCGGGAGCTTACAATGAGCAGTTCTTC.

The chain uses TRBV7-8 and TRBJ2-5; D possibly corresponds to TRBD2 (5 bases). Germline CDR1 SGHVS, CDR2 FQNEAQ. The V gene lost 5 bases and the J gene lost 7 bases, with 14 bases spanning the gap. This CDR3 is 13 amino acids long. CDR3: CASSLGPAGTQYF. In DNA form, the CDR3 reads TGTGCCAGCAGCCTCGGCCCGGCGGGGACCCAGTACTTC.

This chain joins TRBV7-2 and TRBJ1-4; D is possibly TRBD1 (6 bases). CDR1 is SGHTA, CDR2 FQGNSA, per germline. This CDR3 has 15 residues. Trimming pared 5 bases from V and 11 bases from J, leaving 21 bases between. The CDR3, as DNA: TGTGCCAGCAGCCCTGGGGGCGGGGGAGAGTTGAAACTGTTTTTT. Protein: CASSPGGGGELKLFF.

The chain employs TRBV6-5 and TRBJ1-3, with D tentatively TRBD1 (5 bases). Per the germline V gene, CDR1 is MNHEY and CDR2 is SVGAGI. V lost 0 bases to trimming and J lost 1 base, with 7 bases between them. There are 15 residues in the CDR3. The CDR3, as DNA: TGTGCCAGCAGTTACTCTAGGGGTTCTGGAAACACCATATATTTT. Translating it yields CASSYSRGSGNTIYF.

The rearrangement uses TRBV5-1 and TRBJ1-1; D possibly corresponds to TRBD1 (6 bases). Germline lookup yields CDR1 SGHRS and CDR2 YFSETQ. V gave up 2 bases and J gave up 2 bases, with 10 bases separating them. The CDR3 is 14 amino acids. The CDR3 loop reads CASSFRGGNTEAFF. CDR3 bases: TGCGCCAGCAGCTTTCGGGGGGGCAACACTGAAGCTTTCTTT.

This clone has just a few counts. This rearrangement joins TRBV10-3 to TRBJ2-1; 13 bases agree with TRBD2. The CDR3 sequence is 16 residues long. J gave up 10 bases and V 3 bases, and 9 bases lay outside the gene matches. The germline CDR1 and CDR2 sequences are ENHRY and SYGVKD. The CDR3 here is CAISDPGLAGAGEQFF. The CDR3, as DNA: TGTGCCATCAGTGACCCCGGACTAGCGGGAGCGGGGGAGCAGTTCTTC.

This chain links TRBV6-5 with TRBJ1-2, with D perhaps TRBD1 (6 bases). V was pared by 5 bases and J by 7 bases, with 11 bases between. The CDR3 totals 12 residues. Germline V gene data show CDR1 as MNHEY and CDR2 as SVGAGI. The chain's CDR3 is CASSIQGLGYTF. The CDR3 coding sequence is TGTGCCAGCAGTATCCAGGGGCTTGGCTACACCTTC.

V and J are TRBV29-1 and TRBJ2-3, with D perhaps matching TRBD2 (6 bases). V lost 4 bases to trimming and J lost 1 base, with 15 bases between them. Germline V lookup: CDR1 SQVTM, CDR2 ANQGSEA. The CDR3 runs 15 residues. In nucleotides, the CDR3 is TGCAGCGTTGGTAGGTGGGAGGTGGGCACAGATACGCAGTATTTT. Amino acid sequence: CSVGRWEVGTDTQYF.

The gene calls are TRBV2 and TRBJ2-7; 8 bases line up with TRBD2. The V segment lost 7 bases and the J segment 5 bases; nucleotides outside the gene matches: 10. Looked up from germline, CDR1 is SNHLY and CDR2 is FYNNEI. The CDR3 extends over 14 amino acids. CDR3 DNA sequence: TGTGCCAGCACCGAAACCAGCGGGAGCCACGAGCAGTACTTC. Its translation: CASTETSGSHEQYF.

The chain employs TRBV2 and TRBJ2-1, with 8 bases identical to TRBD2. CDR1 is SNHLY and CDR2 is FYNNEI in the germline V gene. The CDR3 consists of 18 residues. The V gene end was trimmed by 6 bases and the J gene end by 12 bases; junction bases not matched to a gene: 25. The CDR3 sequence: CASRDPPGGPTPFYWQFF. The CDR3 DNA reads as TGTGCCAGCAGGGACCCCCCGGGGGGGCCAACCCCCTTCTATTGGCAGTTCTTC.

This chain connects TRBV4-1 to TRBJ2-2; possible D gene TRBD1, 6 bases. The V end lost 10 bases, the J end lost 5 bases, and 14 bases lay between the germline ends. CDR3 size: 13 residues. Germline V lookup: CDR1 MGHRA, CDR2 YSYEKL. The CDR3 coding sequence is TGCGCCATTCACCGGGACACGACCGGGGAGCTGTTTTTT. It codes for CAIHRDTTGELFF.

The chain joins TRBV7-9 to TRBJ2-2, with D maybe TRBD2 (6 bases). V was clipped by 2 bases and J by 7 bases, with 11 bases between them. Germline assignment: CDR1 SEHNR and CDR2 FQNEAQ (reference sequence). CDR3 size: 14 residues. CDR3 nucleotides: TGTGCCAGCAGCTTATATATGGGAGGCGGGGAGCTGTTTTTT. Its protein product is CASSLYMGGGELFF. The variable domain in full, completed from reference TRBV7-9 and TRBJ2-2, reads DTGVSQNPRHKITKRGQNVTFRCDPISEHNRLYWYRQTLGQGPEFLTYFQNEAQLEKSRLLSDRFSAERPKGSFSTLEIQRTEQGDSAMYLCASSLYMGGGELFFGEGSRLTVL.

V usage is TRBV5-1 and J usage is TRBJ1-1; D is perhaps TRBD1 (5 bases). Germline V lookup: CDR1 SGHRS, CDR2 YFSETQ. This CDR3 contains 14 residues. With 3 bases removed from V and 4 bases from J, the gap between germline ends came to 13 bases. The CDR3 DNA follows: TGCGCCAGCAGCTCCGGCCAGGGTGCCACTGAAGCTTTCTTT. Translated, it gives CASSSGQGATEAFF.

Comment on this clone: The junction departs from the called germline gene at one end, perhaps through a read error. J is TRBJ2-5 and V is TRBV7-9, with 11 bases fitting TRBD2. Germline assignment: CDR1 SEHNR and CDR2 FQNEAQ (reference sequence). The CDR3 runs to 15 residues. The CDR3 DNA reads TGTTCCAGCACCCCAACTAGCGGGAGTAGGGAGACCCAGTACTTC. Residues: CSSTPTSGSRETQYF.

The chain links TRBV5-1 to TRBJ2-1, with D possibly matching TRBD2 (7 bases). This CDR3 comprises 14 residues. V was cut by 3 bases and J by 15 bases, with 22 bases left in between. CDR1 SGHRS and CDR2 YFSETQ come from the germline V gene. In DNA, the CDR3 is TGCGCCAGCAGCTCGGCGCGTTGGCAGGGGAGGGGGTTCTTC. Translation: CASSSARWQGRGFF.

The J gene is TRBJ1-6, the V gene TRBV5-1; 7 bases agree with TRBD1. Germline lookup yields CDR1 SGHRS and CDR2 YFSETQ. CDR3 length: 17 amino acids. With 0 bases clipped from V and 7 bases from J, the junction kept 10 bases outside the gene matches. The CDR3 region is CASSLGQGAELNSPLHF. The DNA of the CDR3 is TGCGCCAGCAGCTTGGGACAGGGCGCCGAACTAAATTCACCCCTCCACTTT.

The chain joins TRBV7-9 to TRBJ1-5, with 8 bases fitting TRBD1. The CDR3 is 13 amino acids. Germline assignment: CDR1 SEHNR and CDR2 FQNEAQ (reference sequence). The V gene end was trimmed by 5 bases and the J gene end by 5 bases; junction bases not matched to a gene: 2. CDR3: CASSPQGDQPQHF. The CDR3 region has the DNA TGTGCCAGCAGCCCACAGGGGGATCAGCCCCAGCATTTT.

As concerns this clone: The same CDR3 can be traced to other DNA sequences in this sample. V usage is TRBV30 and J usage is TRBJ2-4; D not certain. The CDR3 loop spans 11 amino acids. Trimming took 1 base from V and 13 from J, leaving 11 bases between them. Germline lookup yields CDR1 GTSNPN and CDR2 SVGIG (reference sequence). The CDR3 nucleotides read TGTGCCTGGAGTGATTTGACAAAGCAGTACTTC. It specifies CAWSDLTKQYF. The full variable domain, with the rest looked up from reference TRBV30 and TRBJ2-4, is SQTIHQWPATLVQPVGSPLSLECTVEGTSNPNLYWYRQAAGRGLQLLFYSVGIGQISSEVPQNLSASRPQDRQFILSSKKLLLSDSGFYLCAWSDLTKQYFGAGTRLSVL.

The chain links TRBV28 to TRBJ2-2, with a tentative D call TRBD1 (6 bases). V was trimmed by 2 bases and J by 8 bases, leaving 15 bases between them. CDR3 size: 15 residues. Germline loops: CDR1 MDHEN, CDR2 SYDVKM. This CDR3 is CASSLTATGRGELFF. The CDR3 nucleotides read TGTGCCAGCAGTTTAACGGCGACAGGTCGAGGGGAGCTGTTTTTT. Filled out from reference TRBV28 and TRBJ2-2, the complete variable domain reads DVKVTQSSRYLVKRTGEKVFLECVQDMDHENMFWYRQDPGLGLRLIYFSYDVKMKEKGDIPEGYSVSREKKERFSLILESASTNQTSMYLCASSLTATGRGELFFGEGSRLTVL.

The genes are TRBV27 and TRBJ2-1; D may be TRBD2 (7 bases). Germline V CDR1 and CDR2: MNHEY, SMNVEV (reference sequence). Trimming took off 5 bases at V and 3 bases at J, with 20 bases between the two ends. The CDR3 consists of 17 residues. The CDR3 DNA reads TGTGCCAGCAGTCCAAGGGGGGGGCCGGGCCTCTACAATGAGCAGTTCTTC. Residues: CASSPRGGPGLYNEQFF.

The chain combines TRBV6-5 with TRBJ1-2; D unresolved. This CDR3 has 15 amino acids. Between the trimmed V and J ends, which lost 2 bases and 2 bases, there was a span of 12 bases. CDR1 is MNHEY, CDR2 SVGAGI, per germline. The CDR3 nucleotides read TGTGCCAGCAGTTACGGGCATGGCAGGAACTATGGCTACACCTTC. Protein: CASSYGHGRNYGYTF.

In the case of this clone: At one end, the junction sequence differs from germline, possibly due to a read error. The chain uses TRBV7-9 and TRBJ1-4; no clear D. The CDR3 sequence is 13 residues long. The germline gives CDR1 SEHNR, CDR2 FQNEAQ (reference sequence). CDR3 sequence: CSSSFWVEEKLFF. In DNA form, the CDR3 reads TGTTCCAGCAGCTTTTGGGTGGAGGAAAAACTGTTTTTT.

The chain links TRBV19 to TRBJ1-1; a possible D gene is TRBD1 (6 bases). This CDR3 region has 14 residues. The germline V and J ends were trimmed by 2 bases and 4 bases, with 11 bases remaining between them. Germline-derived CDR1 and CDR2 are LNHDA and SQIVND (reference sequence). The CDR3 region is CASSIMGGPTEAFF. In DNA form, the CDR3 reads TGTGCCAGTAGTATAATGGGGGGGCCCACTGAAGCTTTCTTT.

This chain connects TRBV4-1 to TRBJ1-1, with D possibly being TRBD1 (5 bases). Germline CDR1 reads MGHRA; CDR2 reads YSYEKL. The CDR3 spans 15 residues. Trimming removed 3 bases from V and 2 bases from J, with 13 bases in between. This CDR3 reads CASSQSGALNTEAFF. CDR3 in DNA: TGCGCCAGCAGCCAGAGCGGGGCCCTTAACACTGAAGCTTTCTTT.

The V call is TRBV9, the J call TRBJ2-7; 8 bases match TRBD1. The CDR3 extends over 14 amino acids. V shed 2 bases and J 7 bases; nucleotides not matched to a gene: 8. The V gene's germline CDR1 is SGDLS and CDR2 YYNGEE. CDR3 amino acids: CASSVFDRGGEQYF. The CDR3 DNA follows: TGTGCCAGCAGCGTTTTCGACAGGGGCGGGGAGCAGTACTTC.